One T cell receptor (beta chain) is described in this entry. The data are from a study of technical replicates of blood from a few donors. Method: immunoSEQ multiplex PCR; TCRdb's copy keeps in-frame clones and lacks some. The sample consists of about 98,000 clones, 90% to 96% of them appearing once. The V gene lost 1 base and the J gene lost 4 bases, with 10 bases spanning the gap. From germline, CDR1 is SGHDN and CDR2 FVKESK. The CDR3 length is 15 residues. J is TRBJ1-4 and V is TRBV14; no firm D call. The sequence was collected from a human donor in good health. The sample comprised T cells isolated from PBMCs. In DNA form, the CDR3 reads TGTGCCAGCAGCCAAGTCGCGGTTCTTAATGAAAAACTGTTTTTT. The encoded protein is CASSQVAVLNEKLFF. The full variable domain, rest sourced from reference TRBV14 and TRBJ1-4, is EAGVTQFPSHSVIEKGQTVTLRCDPISGHDNLYWYRRVMGKEIKFLLHFVKESKQDESGMPNNRFLAERTGGTYSTLKVQPAELEDSGVYFCASSQVAVLNEKLFFGSGTQLSVL.